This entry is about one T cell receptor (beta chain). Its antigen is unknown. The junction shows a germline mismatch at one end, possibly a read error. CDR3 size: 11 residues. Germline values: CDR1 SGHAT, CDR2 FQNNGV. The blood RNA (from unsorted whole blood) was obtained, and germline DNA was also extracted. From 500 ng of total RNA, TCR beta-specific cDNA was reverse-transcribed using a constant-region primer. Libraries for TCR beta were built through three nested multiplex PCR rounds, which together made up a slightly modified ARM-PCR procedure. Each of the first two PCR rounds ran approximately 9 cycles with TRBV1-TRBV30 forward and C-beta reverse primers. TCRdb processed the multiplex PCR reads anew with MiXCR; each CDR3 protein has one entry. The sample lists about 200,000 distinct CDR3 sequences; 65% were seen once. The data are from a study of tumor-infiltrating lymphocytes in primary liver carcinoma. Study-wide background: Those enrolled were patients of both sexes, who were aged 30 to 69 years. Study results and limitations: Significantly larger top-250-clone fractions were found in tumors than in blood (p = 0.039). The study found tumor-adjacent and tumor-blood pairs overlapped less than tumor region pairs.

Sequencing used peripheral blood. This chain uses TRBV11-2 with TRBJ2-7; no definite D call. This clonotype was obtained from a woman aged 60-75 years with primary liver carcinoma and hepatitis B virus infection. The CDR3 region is CANGEAYVQYF. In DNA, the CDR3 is TGTGCCAACGGTGAGGCTTACGTGCAGTACTTC.